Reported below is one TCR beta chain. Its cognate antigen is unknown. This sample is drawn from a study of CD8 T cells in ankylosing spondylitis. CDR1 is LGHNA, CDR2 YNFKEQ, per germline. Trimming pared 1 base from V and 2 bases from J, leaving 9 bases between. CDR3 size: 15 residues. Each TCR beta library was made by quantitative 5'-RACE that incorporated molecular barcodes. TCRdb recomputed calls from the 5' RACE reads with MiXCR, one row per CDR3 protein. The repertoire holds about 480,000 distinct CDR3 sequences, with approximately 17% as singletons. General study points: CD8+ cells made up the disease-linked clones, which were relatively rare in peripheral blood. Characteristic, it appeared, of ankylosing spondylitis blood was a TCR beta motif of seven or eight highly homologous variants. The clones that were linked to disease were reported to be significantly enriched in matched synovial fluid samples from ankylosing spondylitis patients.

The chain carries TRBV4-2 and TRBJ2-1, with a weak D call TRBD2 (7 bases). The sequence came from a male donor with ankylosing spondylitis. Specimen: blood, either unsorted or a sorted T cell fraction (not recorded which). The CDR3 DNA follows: TGTGCCAGCAGCCAAGGGGGGGGCGCCTACAATGAGCAGTTCTTC. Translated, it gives CASSQGGGAYNEQFF.